This record covers a single T cell receptor beta chain. The data were obtained in a study of blood T cell repertoires in COVID-19. Overall study: The origin of the acute and convalescent COVID-19 samples was the United States, Italy and Spain. Sources were T cells, B-cell-depleted T cells, or PBMCs; the material itself was cDNA or gDNA.

How the authors handled the data: Amplification of reference gene primers was used by the study to estimate nucleated cell counts. Profiling relied on immunoSEQ multiplex PCR, and the TCRdb table lists in-frame clones only, not all of them. D and trimming were read from the DNA, whereas the V and J calls and clone size are those reported in that table. The sample consists of fewer than 120,000 clones, 80% to 90% of them appearing once. The CDR3 totals 17 residues. Trimming took 9 bases from V and 2 from J; bases not matched to a gene: 12. Germline CDR1 reads SGHKS; CDR2 reads YYEKEE (reference sequence).

The receptor comes from a woman aged 60-75 years with acute or convalescent COVID-19. The chain couples TRBV5-5 to TRBJ2-3, with 13 nucleotides matching TRBD2. Sequences were obtained from peripheral blood. Here the CDR3 DNA reads TGTGCCACCAGGACTAGCGGGGGAACGAACCCCACAGATACGCAGTATTTT. Encoded protein: CATRTSGGTNPTDTQYF.